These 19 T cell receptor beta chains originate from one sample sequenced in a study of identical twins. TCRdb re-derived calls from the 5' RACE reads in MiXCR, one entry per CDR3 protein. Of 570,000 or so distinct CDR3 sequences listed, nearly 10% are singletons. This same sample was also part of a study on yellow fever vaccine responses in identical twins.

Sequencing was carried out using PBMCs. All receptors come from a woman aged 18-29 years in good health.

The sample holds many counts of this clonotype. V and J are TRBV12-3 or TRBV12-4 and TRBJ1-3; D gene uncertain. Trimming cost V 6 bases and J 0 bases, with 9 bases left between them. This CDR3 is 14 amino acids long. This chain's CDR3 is CASSWHGSGNTIYF. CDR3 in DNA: TGTGCCAGCAGCTGGCACGGCTCTGGAAACACCATATATTTT.

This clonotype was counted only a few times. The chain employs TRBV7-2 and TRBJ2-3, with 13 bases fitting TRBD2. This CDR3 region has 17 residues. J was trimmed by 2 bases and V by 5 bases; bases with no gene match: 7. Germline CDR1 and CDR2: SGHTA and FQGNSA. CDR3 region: CASSPRLAGGLTDTQYF. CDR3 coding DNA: TGTGCCAGCAGCCCTAGACTAGCGGGAGGACTCACAGATACGCAGTATTTT.

The CDR3 sequence is CASSQGGGQITDTQYF. CDR3 coding DNA: TGCGCCAGCAGCCAAGGCGGGGGACAGATAACGGATACGCAGTATTTT. The rearrangement uses TRBV4-3 and TRBJ2-3, with D tentatively TRBD1 or TRBD2 (7 bases each). The germline V gene has CDR1 LGHNA and CDR2 YSLEER. The CDR3 contains 16 residues. Deletions cut 1 base from V and 6 bases from J, with 17 bases between.

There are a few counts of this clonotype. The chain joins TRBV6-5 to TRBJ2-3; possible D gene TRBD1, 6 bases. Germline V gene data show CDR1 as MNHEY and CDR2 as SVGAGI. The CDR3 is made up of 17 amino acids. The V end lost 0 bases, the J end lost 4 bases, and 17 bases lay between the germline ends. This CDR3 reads CASSYSRTAYDPDTQYF. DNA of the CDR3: TGTGCCAGCAGTTACTCGAGGACAGCGTACGACCCAGATACGCAGTATTTT.

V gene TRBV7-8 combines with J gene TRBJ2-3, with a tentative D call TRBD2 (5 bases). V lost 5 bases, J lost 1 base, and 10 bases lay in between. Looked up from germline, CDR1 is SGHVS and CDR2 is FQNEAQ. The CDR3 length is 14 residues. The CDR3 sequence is CASSPRARTDTQYF. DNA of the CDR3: TGTGCCAGCAGCCCGAGGGCCCGCACAGATACGCAGTATTTT.

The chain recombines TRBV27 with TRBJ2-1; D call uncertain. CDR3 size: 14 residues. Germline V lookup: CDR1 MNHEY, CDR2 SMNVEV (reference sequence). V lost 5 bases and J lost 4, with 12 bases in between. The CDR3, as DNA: TGTGCCAGCAGTCATACGGACCGTTACAATGAGCAGTTCTTC. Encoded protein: CASSHTDRYNEQFF.

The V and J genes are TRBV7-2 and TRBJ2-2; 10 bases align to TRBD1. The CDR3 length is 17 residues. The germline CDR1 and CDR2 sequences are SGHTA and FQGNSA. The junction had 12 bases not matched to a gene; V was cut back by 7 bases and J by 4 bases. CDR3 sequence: CASTTTLGQGSTGELFF. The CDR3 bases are TGTGCCAGCACCACCACTTTGGGACAGGGGTCCACCGGGGAGCTGTTTTTT.

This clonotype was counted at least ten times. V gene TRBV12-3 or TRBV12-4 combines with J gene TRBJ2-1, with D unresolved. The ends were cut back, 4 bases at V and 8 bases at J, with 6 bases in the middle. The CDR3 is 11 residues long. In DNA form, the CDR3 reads TGTGCCAGCAGTTCCAACTATGAGCAGTTCTTC. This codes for CASSSNYEQFF.

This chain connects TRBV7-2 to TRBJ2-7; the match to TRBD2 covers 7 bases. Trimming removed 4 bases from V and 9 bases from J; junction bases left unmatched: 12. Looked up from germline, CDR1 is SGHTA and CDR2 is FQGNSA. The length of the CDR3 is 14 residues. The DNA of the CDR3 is TGTGCCAGCAGCTCGGCAAGTAGCGGGTTGGGGCAGTACTTC. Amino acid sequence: CASSSASSGLGQYF.

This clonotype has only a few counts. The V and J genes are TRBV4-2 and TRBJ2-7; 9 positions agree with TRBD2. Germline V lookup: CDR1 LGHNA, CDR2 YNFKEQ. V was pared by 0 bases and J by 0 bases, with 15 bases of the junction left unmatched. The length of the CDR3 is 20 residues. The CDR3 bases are TGTGCCAGCAGCCAAGATCCGGGGGGCTTAGCGGGAGCGAGCTCCTACGAGCAGTACTTC. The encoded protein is CASSQDPGGLAGASSYEQYF.

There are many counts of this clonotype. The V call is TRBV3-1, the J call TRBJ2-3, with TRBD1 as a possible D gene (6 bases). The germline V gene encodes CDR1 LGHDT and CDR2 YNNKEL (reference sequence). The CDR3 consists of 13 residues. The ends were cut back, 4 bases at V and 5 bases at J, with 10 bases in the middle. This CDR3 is CASSPRGGDTQYF. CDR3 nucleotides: TGTGCCAGCAGCCCCAGGGGTGGAGATACGCAGTATTTT.

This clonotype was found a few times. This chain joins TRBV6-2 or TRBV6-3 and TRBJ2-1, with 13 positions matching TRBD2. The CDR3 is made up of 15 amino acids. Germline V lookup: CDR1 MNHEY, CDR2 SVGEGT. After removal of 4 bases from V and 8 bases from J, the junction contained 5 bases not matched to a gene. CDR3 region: CASSSRTSGGHEQFF. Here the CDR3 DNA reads TGTGCCAGCAGTTCCCGGACTAGCGGGGGACATGAGCAGTTCTTC.

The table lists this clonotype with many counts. CDR3 DNA: TGCAGTGGAAGGGGGACCCAAGAGTTCAATGAGCAGTTCTTC. This encodes CSGRGTQEFNEQFF. The chain recombines TRBV20-1 with TRBJ2-1, with TRBD1 as a possible D gene (6 bases). This CDR3 is 14 amino acids long. Germline V CDR1 and CDR2: DFQATT, SNEGSKA (reference sequence). The V and J ends lost 7 bases and 6 bases respectively, with 19 bases between them.

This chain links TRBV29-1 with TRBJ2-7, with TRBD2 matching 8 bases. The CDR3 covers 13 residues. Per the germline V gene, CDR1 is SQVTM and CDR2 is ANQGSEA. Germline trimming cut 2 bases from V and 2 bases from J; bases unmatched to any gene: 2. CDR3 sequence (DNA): TGCAGCGTTGAACTAGCGGGTCCCTACGAGCAGTACTTC. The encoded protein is CSVELAGPYEQYF.

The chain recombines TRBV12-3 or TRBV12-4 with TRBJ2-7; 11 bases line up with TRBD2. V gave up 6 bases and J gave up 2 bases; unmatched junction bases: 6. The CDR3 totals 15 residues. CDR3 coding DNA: TGTGCCAGCAGACCCGGGACTAGCGGACCCTACGAGCAGTACTTC. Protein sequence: CASRPGTSGPYEQYF.

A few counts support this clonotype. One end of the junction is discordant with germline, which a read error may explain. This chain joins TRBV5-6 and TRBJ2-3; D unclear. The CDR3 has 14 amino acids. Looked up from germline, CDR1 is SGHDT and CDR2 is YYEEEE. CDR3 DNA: TGTGCCATCAGCCCCCGTGTAGACACAGATACGCAGTATTTT. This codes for CAISPRVDTDTQYF.

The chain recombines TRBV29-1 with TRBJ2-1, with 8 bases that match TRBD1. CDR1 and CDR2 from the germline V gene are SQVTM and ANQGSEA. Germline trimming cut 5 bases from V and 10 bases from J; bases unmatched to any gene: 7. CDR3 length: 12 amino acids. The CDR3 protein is CSVPDRGWEQFF. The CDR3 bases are TGCAGCGTTCCCGACAGGGGTTGGGAGCAGTTCTTC.

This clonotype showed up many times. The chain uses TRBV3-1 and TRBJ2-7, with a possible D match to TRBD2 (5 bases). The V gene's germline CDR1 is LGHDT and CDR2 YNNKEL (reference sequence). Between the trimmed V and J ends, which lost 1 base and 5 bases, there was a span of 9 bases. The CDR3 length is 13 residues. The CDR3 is CASSQVSGDEQYF. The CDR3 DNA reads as TGTGCCAGCAGCCAAGTTTCCGGGGACGAGCAGTACTTC.

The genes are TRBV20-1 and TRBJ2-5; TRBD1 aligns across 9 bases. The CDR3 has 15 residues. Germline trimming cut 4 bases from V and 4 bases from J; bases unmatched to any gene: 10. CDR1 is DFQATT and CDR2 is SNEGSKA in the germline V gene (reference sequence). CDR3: CSATAPGQGGETQYF. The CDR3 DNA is TGCAGTGCTACCGCCCCGGGACAGGGTGGAGAGACCCAGTACTTC.